Listed below are T cell receptor beta chains from one sample, sequenced in a study of shared T cell receptors in the human thymus. The protocol was immunoSEQ multiplex PCR, while the TCRdb copy is restricted to in-frame clones and leaves out a portion. Of hundreds of thousands of clones in the sample, around 89% were seen once. These data also featured in a second study, about human thymus T cells.

The sample comprised thymocytes. The receptors here all came from a boy under two years old with a congenital heart defect. Each CDR3 is given with its conserved first and last residue. Each record gives: J gene, D gene, clone size, V gene, CDR3 protein, CDR3 DNA. A D gene is named only where the DNA matches it firmly. Clone size is given for some rows only: seen once, a few or many times, or a class if the clone is expanded.

TRBJ2-5 | NA | NA | TRBV4-1 | CASGDETQYF | TGCGCCAGCGGAGATGAGACCCAGTACTTC
TRBJ2-7 | TRBD2 | NA | TRBV5-4 | CASSSRECLAGGKCEQYF | TGTGCCAGCAGCTCAAGGGAGTGTCTAGCGGGAGGGAAGTGCGAGCAGTACTTC
TRBJ2-5 | NA | NA | TRBV6-1 | CASRQRPETQYF | TGTGCCAGCCGACAGCGCCCAGAGACCCAGTACTTC
TRBJ2-2 | TRBD2 | NA | TRBV7-2 | CASSPTSGRNTGELFF | TGTGCCAGCAGCCCTACTAGCGGGAGGAACACCGGGGAGCTGTTTTTT
TRBJ2-7 | NA | NA | TRBV4-1 | CASSQDHSGYSSYEQYF | TGCGCCAGCAGCCAAGATCATAGCGGCTACAGCTCCTACGAGCAGTACTTC
TRBJ1-2 | NA | few | TRBV5-5 | CASSPGAIYGYTF | TGTGCCAGCAGCCCCGGAGCGATCTATGGCTACACCTTC
TRBJ2-5 | NA | NA | TRBV7-6 | CASSLRPPSGEGETQYF | TGTGCCAGCAGCTTACGACCCCCTTCAGGGGAAGGTGAGACCCAGTACTTC
TRBJ1-2 | TRBD1 | NA | TRBV28 | CASRNIPGGEIYGYTF | TGTGCCAGCAGGAATATCCCAGGGGGAGAGATCTATGGCTACACCTTC
TRBJ2-7 | NA | NA | TRBV21-1 | CASSKGPSGLNQQYF | TGTGCCAGCAGCAAAGGGCCCAGCGGCCTTAACCAGCAGTACTTC
TRBJ1-4 | TRBD1 | NA | TRBV29-1 | CSVGQGVVNEKLFF | TGCAGCGTTGGGCAGGGGGTTGTTAATGAAAAACTGTTTTTT
TRBJ2-1 | TRBD2 | NA | TRBV11-2 | CASSPRGLAAYNEQFF | TGTGCCAGCAGCCCCCGGGGACTAGCGGCCTACAATGAGCAGTTCTTC
TRBJ2-7 | TRBD2 | few | TRBV18 | CASSPNAPGLADYEQYF | TGTGCCAGCTCACCAAACGCTCCGGGACTAGCAGACTACGAGCAGTACTTC
TRBJ2-7 | NA | NA | TRBV14 | CASSQANPSSYEQYF | TGTGCCAGCAGCCAAGCGAACCCGAGCTCCTACGAGCAGTACTTC
TRBJ2-7 | TRBD2 | NA | TRBV19 | CASSGGVLNYEQYF | TGTGCCAGTAGTGGGGGGGTCCTGAACTACGAGCAGTACTTC
TRBJ1-2 | NA | once | TRBV11-1 | CASSYSGTDYGYTF | TGTGCCAGCAGCTACTCCGGGACTGACTATGGCTACACCTTC
TRBJ2-5 | NA | NA | TRBV7-2 | CASSTRRARETQYF | TGTGCCAGCAGCACCCGGAGGGCCAGAGAGACCCAGTACTTC
TRBJ1-2 | TRBD1 | NA | TRBV5-6 | CASRLTGAFANYGYTF | TGTGCCAGCAGATTGACAGGGGCCTTCGCTAACTATGGCTACACCTTC
TRBJ2-7 | NA | NA | TRBV28 | CASSSHWGDEQYF | TGTGCCAGCAGTTCCCACTGGGGGGACGAGCAGTACTTC
TRBJ1-2 | NA | NA | TRBV10-3 | CAISNNRVSNYGYTF | TGTGCCATCAGTAATAACAGGGTTTCCAACTATGGCTACACCTTC
TRBJ2-3 | TRBD1 | NA | TRBV11-2 | CASSFLRDRGIGNTDTQYF | TGTGCCAGCAGCTTTCTCCGGGACAGGGGGATCGGCAACACAGATACGCAGTATTTT
TRBJ2-7 | NA | NA | TRBV5-6 | CASSLAISASYEQYF | TGTGCCAGCAGCTTGGCGATAAGCGCCTCCTACGAGCAGTACTTC
TRBJ2-1 | TRBD2 | NA | TRBV5-5 | CASSFRRALSGGLYNEQFF | TGTGCCAGCAGCTTTCGCAGGGCCCTTAGCGGGGGCCTCTACAATGAGCAGTTCTTC
TRBJ2-6 | TRBD2 | NA | TRBV4-1 | CASSQIQRDTGANVLTF | TGCGCCAGCAGCCAAATTCAGCGGGATACTGGGGCCAACGTCCTGACTTTC
TRBJ2-1 | NA | NA | TRBV10-2 | CASSEEAVRRPSSYNEQFF | TGCGCCAGCAGTGAGGAAGCAGTACGGAGGCCATCCAGCTACAATGAGCAGTTCTTC
TRBJ2-7 | NA | NA | TRBV5-1 | CASSLRTLPRLYEQYF | TGCGCCAGCAGCCTCCGGACACTACCCCGGCTCTACGAGCAGTACTTC
TRBJ2-7 | TRBD1 | NA | TRBV15 | CATSRVYGTGAYEQYF | TGTGCCACCAGCAGAGTATATGGGACAGGGGCCTACGAGCAGTACTTC
TRBJ2-6 | NA | few | TRBV11-2 | CASGGSLSGANVLTF | TGTGCCAGCGGGGGGTCACTCTCTGGGGCCAACGTCCTGACTTTC
TRBJ2-6 | NA | NA | TRBV11-3 | CASRESSGANVLTF | TGTGCCAGCAGGGAGAGCTCTGGGGCCAACGTCCTGACTTTC
TRBJ1-4 | NA | NA | TRBV29-1 | CSVSHPGQVEKLFF | TGCAGCGTTTCTCACCCCGGACAAGTTGAAAAACTGTTTTTT
TRBJ2-2 | TRBD2 | NA | TRBV10-3 | CAIRTSGRAPNTGELFF | TGTGCCATCAGGACTAGCGGGAGGGCCCCGAACACCGGGGAGCTGTTTTTT
TRBJ2-1 | TRBD2 | NA | TRBV5-1 | CASSLDPLGAGAYNEQFF | TGCGCCAGCAGCTTGGACCCCCTCGGGGCGGGAGCCTACAATGAGCAGTTCTTC
TRBJ2-5 | TRBD2 | NA | TRBV29-1 | CSVRVREGLETQYF | TGCAGCGTCCGTGTGCGGGAGGGCCTGGAGACCCAGTACTTC
TRBJ1-1 | TRBD1 | NA | TRBV18 | CASSPQDRDTEAFF | TGTGCCAGCTCACCGCAGGACAGGGACACTGAAGCTTTCTTT
TRBJ2-1 | TRBD2 | NA | TRBV29-1 | CSGTSGNPRGNEQFF | TGCAGCGGGACTAGCGGGAACCCACGCGGCAATGAGCAGTTCTTC
TRBJ2-1 | TRBD2 | NA | TRBV29-1 | CSVAPRGGSYNEQFF | TGCAGCGTTGCCCCCCGGGGGGGCTCCTACAATGAGCAGTTCTTC
TRBJ2-5 | TRBD2 | once | TRBV4-2 | CASSQEGLAGEQETQYF | TGTGCCAGCAGCCAGGAGGGACTAGCGGGAGAACAAGAGACCCAGTACTTC
TRBJ2-1 | TRBD1 | NA | TRBV14 | CAIRQGEGYNEQFF | TGTGCCATCCGACAGGGAGAGGGCTACAATGAGCAGTTCTTC
TRBJ2-5 | TRBD2 | NA | TRBV6-5 | CASSLSGEETQYF | TGTGCCAGCAGTCTAAGCGGGGAAGAGACCCAGTACTTC
TRBJ2-3 | TRBD1 | few | TRBV30 | CAWSGDRVEDTQYF | TGTGCCTGGAGTGGCGACAGGGTGGAAGATACGCAGTATTTT
TRBJ2-3 | NA | NA | TRBV14 | CASSLPGSADLTDTQYF | TGTGCCAGCAGCCTTCCTGGGAGCGCTGATTTAACAGATACGCAGTATTTT
TRBJ2-1 | TRBD2 | NA | TRBV6-5 | CASRSSGSSYNEQFF | TGTGCCAGCAGATCTAGCGGGAGCTCCTACAATGAGCAGTTCTTC
TRBJ2-5 | NA | NA | TRBV7-3 | CASSLAIPETQYF | TGTGCCAGCAGCTTAGCTATTCCAGAGACCCAGTACTTC
TRBJ2-2 | TRBD1 | NA | TRBV11-2 | CASSLAGQGDRMDTGELFF | TGTGCCAGCAGCTTAGCCGGACAGGGGGATAGAATGGACACCGGGGAGCTGTTTTTT
TRBJ1-5 | NA | NA | TRBV4-2 | CASSQEKLLSNQPQHF | TGTGCCAGCAGCCAAGAGAAACTCCTTAGCAATCAGCCCCAGCATTTT
TRBJ2-2 | TRBD2 | NA | TRBV12-5 | CASGLNREPRLAGDLGGGELFF | TGTGCTAGTGGTTTGAACCGCGAACCCCGGCTAGCGGGAGACCTGGGGGGCGGGGAGCTGTTTTTT
TRBJ2-3 | TRBD2 | NA | TRBV7-9 | CASSSAVAGFADTQYF | TGTGCCAGCAGCTCGGCGGTAGCGGGATTCGCAGATACGCAGTATTTT
TRBJ2-7 | TRBD2 | few | TRBV11-2 | CASSLASGGLYEQYF | TGTGCCAGCAGCTTAGCTAGCGGGGGACTATACGAGCAGTACTTC
TRBJ2-3 | NA | NA | TRBV6-5 | CASSYSREPDTQYF | TGTGCCAGCAGTTACTCTCGGGAGCCAGATACGCAGTATTTT
TRBJ1-1 | TRBD1 | NA | TRBV30 | CAWATGVTNTEAFF | TGTGCCTGGGCTACAGGGGTTACGAACACTGAAGCTTTCTTT
TRBJ2-1 | TRBD2 | few | TRBV7-9 | CASSLEGTSLKPLDEQFF | TGTGCCAGCAGCTTGGAGGGGACTAGCCTAAAGCCGTTGGATGAGCAGTTCTTC
TRBJ1-2 | NA | NA | TRBV19 | CASSIGGDGYTF | TGTGCCAGTAGTATAGGGGGGGACGGCTACACCTTC
TRBJ2-1 | TRBD2 | NA | TRBV29-1 | CSPWRTSGRVSEQFF | TGCAGCCCATGGAGGACTAGCGGGAGGGTTAGTGAGCAGTTCTTC
TRBJ2-2 | NA | NA | TRBV5-4 | CASSFGQVNTGELFF | TGTGCCAGCAGCTTTGGGCAGGTCAACACCGGGGAGCTGTTTTTT
TRBJ2-1 | TRBD2 | NA | TRBV28 | CASSFNREGSYNEQFF | TGTGCCAGCAGTTTCAACCGGGAGGGCTCCTACAATGAGCAGTTCTTC
TRBJ1-4 | NA | NA | TRBV7-2 | CASSLQGSDGEKLFF | TGTGCCAGCAGTCTACAGGGATCGGATGGTGAAAAACTGTTTTTT
TRBJ2-1 | NA | NA | TRBV7-2 | CASSPRGLSSYNEQFF | TGTGCCAGCAGCCCTAGGGGCTTGAGCTCCTACAATGAGCAGTTCTTC
TRBJ1-4 | TRBD1 | NA | TRBV2 | CASSRARDRGLWGEKLFF | TGTGCCAGCAGCAGAGCCCGGGACAGGGGGCTTTGGGGTGAAAAACTGTTTTTT